This TCR beta chain was retrieved from a study of T cells in localized non-small cell lung cancer. Clones were read by immunoSEQ multiplex PCR, and TCRdb kept only the in-frame ones, dropping some. The sample yields tens of thousands of clones, roughly 77% seen once. Germline trimming cut 0 bases from V and 9 bases from J; bases unmatched to any gene: 7. This CDR3 spans 15 amino acids. The germline V gene encodes CDR1 SGHTA and CDR2 FQGNSA. V and J are TRBV7-2 and TRBJ2-3; 9 bases align to TRBD2. Material: PBMCs, obtained before any cancer treatment. The receptor was isolated from a woman aged 40-75 years with stage II squamous cell lung carcinoma. CDR3 in amino acids: CASSLAGSGGNTQYF. The CDR3 nucleotides read TGTGCCAGCAGCTTAGCGGGTAGCGGGGGAAACACGCAGTATTTT. Full variable domain (remainder filled in from reference TRBV7-2 and TRBJ2-3): GAGVSQSPSNKVTEKGKDVELRCDPISGHTALYWYRQSLGQGLEFLIYFQGNSAPDKSGLPSDRFSAERTGGSVSTLTIQRTQQEDSAVYLCASSLAGSGGNTQYFGPGTRLTVL.